This TCR beta chain is from a study of OX40 agonist ivuxolimab in advanced cancers. Points from the study as a whole: Nonresponders included some who also had low normalized T-cell clonal expansion.

TCRdb keeps only in-frame clones here, not all; method: immunoSEQ multiplex PCR. This table holds around 71,000 clones, approximately 90% found once. Germline V gene lookup returns CDR1 SGHRS and CDR2 YFSETQ. The J segment lost 5 bases and the V segment lost 0 bases, leaving 5 bases of the junction unmatched. The length of the CDR3 is 15 residues. Blood sampling was done at baseline, cycle 4 day 1, and cycle 7 day 1. Note on this clone: Its specificity is unknown.

This specimen was CD4+ or CD8+ T cells sorted from blood, taken in a trial of the OX40 agonist ivuxolimab. This rearrangement joins TRBV5-1 to TRBJ2-5; 9 nucleotides agree with TRBD1. The source is an adult with an advanced solid tumor such as melanoma, head and neck, liver or kidney cancer. The CDR3 DNA follows: TGCGCCAGCAGCTTGGCACAGACAGGGGGGGAGACCCAGTACTTC. Its translation: CASSLAQTGGETQYF.